This T cell receptor beta chain stems from a study of blood T cell repertoires in COVID-19. Study background: Donors in Cohort 3 who had recovered were those with two negative PCRs, healthcare professional clearance, or resolution of their symptoms.

V lost 2 bases, J lost 3 bases, and 4 bases stayed unmatched. The CDR3 consists of 15 residues. CDR1 and CDR2 (germline): SGHRS, YFSETQ. Original data processing: The assay estimated nucleated cells by amplifying reference gene primers. Clones were sequenced by immunoSEQ multiplex PCR, and TCRdb holds only the in-frame ones, with some missing. The V and J calls and clone size come from that table; D and trimming were worked out from the DNA. The sample has roughly 200,000 clones; about nine tenths are singletons. Participants came from about 24 US areas, aged about 18 to 95 years. The genes are TRBV5-1 and TRBJ2-7; 11 bases fit TRBD2. This receptor was taken from a man aged 25-45 years in a cohort exposed to, infected with or recovered from COVID-19 (not recorded which). Sequenced: PBMCs or T cells enriched from blood (not recorded which). CDR3 sequence (DNA): TGCGCCAGCAGCTTTAGCGGGAGGGATCTCTACGAGCAGTACTTC. Amino acid sequence: CASSFSGRDLYEQYF.